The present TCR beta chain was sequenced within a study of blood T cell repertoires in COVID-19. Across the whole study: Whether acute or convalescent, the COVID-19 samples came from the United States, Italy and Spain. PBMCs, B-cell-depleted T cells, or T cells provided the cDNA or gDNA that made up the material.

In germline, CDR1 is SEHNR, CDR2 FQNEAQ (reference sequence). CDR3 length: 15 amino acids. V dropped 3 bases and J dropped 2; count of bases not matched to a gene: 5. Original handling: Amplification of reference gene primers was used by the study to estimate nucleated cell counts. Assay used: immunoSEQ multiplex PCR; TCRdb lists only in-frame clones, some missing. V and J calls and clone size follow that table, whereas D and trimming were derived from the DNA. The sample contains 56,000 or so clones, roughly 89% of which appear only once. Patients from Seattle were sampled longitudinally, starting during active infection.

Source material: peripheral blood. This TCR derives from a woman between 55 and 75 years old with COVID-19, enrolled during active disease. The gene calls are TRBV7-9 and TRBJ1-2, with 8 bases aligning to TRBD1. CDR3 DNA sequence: TGTGCCAGCAGCTTGTCGGGACAGGCCAACTATGGCTACACCTTC. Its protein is CASSLSGQANYGYTF. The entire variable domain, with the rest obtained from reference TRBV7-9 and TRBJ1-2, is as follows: DTGVSQNPRHKITKRGQNVTFRCDPISEHNRLYWYRQTLGQGPEFLTYFQNEAQLEKSRLLSDRFSAERPKGSFSTLEIQRTEQGDSAMYLCASSLSGQANYGYTFGSGTRLTVV.